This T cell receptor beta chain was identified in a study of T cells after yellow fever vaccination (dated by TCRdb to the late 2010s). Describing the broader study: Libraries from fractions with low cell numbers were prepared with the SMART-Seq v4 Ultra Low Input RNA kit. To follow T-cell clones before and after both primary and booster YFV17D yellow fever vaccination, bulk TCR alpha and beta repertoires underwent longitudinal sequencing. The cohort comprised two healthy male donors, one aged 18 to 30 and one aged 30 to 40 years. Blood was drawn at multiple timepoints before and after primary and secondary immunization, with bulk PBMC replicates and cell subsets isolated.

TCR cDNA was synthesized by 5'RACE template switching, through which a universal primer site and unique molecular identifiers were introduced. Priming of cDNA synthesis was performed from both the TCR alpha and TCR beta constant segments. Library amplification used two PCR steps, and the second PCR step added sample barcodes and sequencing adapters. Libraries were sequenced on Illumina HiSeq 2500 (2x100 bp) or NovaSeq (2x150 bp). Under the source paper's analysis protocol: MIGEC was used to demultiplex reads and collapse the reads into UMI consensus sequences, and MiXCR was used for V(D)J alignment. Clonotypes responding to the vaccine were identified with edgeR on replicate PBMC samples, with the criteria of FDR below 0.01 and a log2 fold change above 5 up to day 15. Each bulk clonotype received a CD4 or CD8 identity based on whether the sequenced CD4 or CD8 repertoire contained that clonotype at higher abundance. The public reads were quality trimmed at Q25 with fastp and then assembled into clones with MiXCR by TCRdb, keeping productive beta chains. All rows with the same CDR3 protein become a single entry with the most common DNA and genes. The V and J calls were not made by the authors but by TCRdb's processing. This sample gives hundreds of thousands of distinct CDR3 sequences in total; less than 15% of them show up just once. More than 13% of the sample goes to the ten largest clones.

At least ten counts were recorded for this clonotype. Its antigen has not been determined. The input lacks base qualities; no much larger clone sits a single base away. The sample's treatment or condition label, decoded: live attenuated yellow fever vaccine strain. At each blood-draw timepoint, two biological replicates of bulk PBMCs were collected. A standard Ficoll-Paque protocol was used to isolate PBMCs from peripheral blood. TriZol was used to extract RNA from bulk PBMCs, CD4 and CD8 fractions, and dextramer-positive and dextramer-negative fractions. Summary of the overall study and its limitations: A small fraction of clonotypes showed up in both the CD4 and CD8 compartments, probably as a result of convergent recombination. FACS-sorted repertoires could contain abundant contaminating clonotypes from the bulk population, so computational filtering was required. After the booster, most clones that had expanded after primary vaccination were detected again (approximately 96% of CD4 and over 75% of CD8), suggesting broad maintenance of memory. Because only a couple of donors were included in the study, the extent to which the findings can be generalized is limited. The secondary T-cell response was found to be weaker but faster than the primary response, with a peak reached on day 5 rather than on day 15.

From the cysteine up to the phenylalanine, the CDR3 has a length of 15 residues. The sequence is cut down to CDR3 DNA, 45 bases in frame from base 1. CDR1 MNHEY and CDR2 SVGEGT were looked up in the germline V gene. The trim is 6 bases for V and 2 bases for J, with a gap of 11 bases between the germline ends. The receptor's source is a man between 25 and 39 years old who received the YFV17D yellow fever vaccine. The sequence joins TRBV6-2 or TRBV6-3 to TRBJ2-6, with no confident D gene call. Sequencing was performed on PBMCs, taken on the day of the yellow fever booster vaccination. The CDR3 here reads CASRPLGPGANVLTF. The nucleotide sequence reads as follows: TGTGCCAGCAGACCCCTCGGACCTGGGGCCAACGTCCTGACTTTC.